A single sample gave rise to the 12 T cell receptor beta chains below, sequenced in a study of T-cell memory formation after mild COVID-19. From the 5' RACE reads, TCRdb called clonotypes with MiXCR, one entry per CDR3 protein. Of about 400,000 distinct CDR3 sequences listed, around 14% are singletons. Sequences were obtained from PBMCs or a T cell subset sorted from them (not recorded which). The source is a man between 18 and 35 years old who had mild COVID-19 (a few samples of this study predate the infection). Cell type and time point are not known.

This clonotype was detected a few times. This chain uses TRBV12-3 or TRBV12-4 with TRBJ1-2, with a tentative D call TRBD1 (6 bases). Trimming took off 6 bases at V and 1 base at J, with 18 bases between the two ends. This CDR3 spans 16 amino acids. This CDR3 is CASSSDSRDLNYGYTF. The CDR3 DNA reads TGTGCCAGCAGCTCGGACAGCCGAGACCTTAACTATGGCTACACCTTC.

A single count supports this clonotype. The V call is TRBV7-2, the J call TRBJ2-5; 8 bases agree with TRBD1. The J segment lost 1 base and the V segment lost 6 bases, leaving 10 bases of the junction unmatched. The CDR3 totals 16 residues. CDR1 SGHTA and CDR2 FQGNSA come from the germline V gene. DNA of the CDR3: TGTGCCAGCAGAACTCAGGGGGCAGCCCTCCAAGAGACCCAGTACTTC. Protein sequence: CASRTQGAALQETQYF.

This clonotype was observed a few times. The genes are TRBV5-6 and TRBJ1-5; D gene unclear. The germline gives CDR1 SGHDT, CDR2 YYEEEE. V lost 0 bases and J 9 bases, leaving 16 bases between the germline ends. There are 15 residues in the CDR3. The chain's CDR3 is CASSLGRTPGGPQHF. Written as DNA, the CDR3 is TGTGCCAGCAGCTTGGGGCGGACCCCTGGCGGGCCCCAGCATTTT.

This clonotype was counted between two and nine times. The V call is TRBV7-8, the J call TRBJ1-1; D not certain. The V and J ends lost 6 bases and 3 bases respectively, with 14 bases between them. Germline V lookup: CDR1 SGHVS, CDR2 FQNEAQ. The length of the CDR3 is 14 residues. CDR3 nucleotides: TGTGCCAGCAGTTTCGCGGACGGCTACACTGAAGCTTTCTTT. Translation gives CASSFADGYTEAFF.

The genes are TRBV5-1 and TRBJ1-5, with D maybe TRBD1 (5 bases). Germline V CDR1 and CDR2: SGHRS, YFSETQ. This CDR3 spans 15 amino acids. With 4 bases removed from V and 0 bases from J, the gap between germline ends came to 11 bases. For the CDR3, the DNA is TGCGCCAGCAGCCGGGACTTTGATAGCAATCAGCCCCAGCATTTT. Residues: CASSRDFDSNQPQHF.

This clonotype was recorded a few times. The chain couples TRBV5-1 to TRBJ2-7; tentatively, D is TRBD1 or TRBD2 (5 bases each). Per germline, CDR1 SGHRS and CDR2 YFSETQ. The CDR3 is made up of 13 amino acids. V gave up 0 bases and J gave up 6 bases, with 10 bases separating them. The CDR3 loop is CASSLAGTGEQYV. The CDR3 bases are TGCGCCAGCAGCTTGGCCGGGACGGGCGAGCAGTACGTC.

CDR3 protein: CSVEDLRGETQYF. CDR3 in DNA: TGCAGCGTTGAAGATCTTCGGGGAGAGACCCAGTACTTC. V gene TRBV29-1 combines with J gene TRBJ2-5, with a tentative D call TRBD2 (5 bases). CDR3 length: 13 amino acids. V was cut by 0 bases and J by 4 bases, with 9 bases left in between. The germline V gene encodes CDR1 SQVTM and CDR2 ANQGSEA. Based on the CDR3 plus reference TRBV29-1 and TRBJ2-5, the full variable domain is SAVISQKPSRDICQRGTSLTIQCQVDSQVTMMFWYRQQPGQSLTLIATANQGSEATYESGFVIDKFPISRPNLTFSTLTVSNMSPEDSSIYLCSVEDLRGETQYFGPGTRLLVL.

This CDR3 is CSAGTSGADTQYF. CDR3 in DNA: TGCAGTGCGGGGACTAGCGGGGCAGATACGCAGTATTTT. V and J are TRBV20-1 and TRBJ2-3; 13 nucleotides agree with TRBD2. CDR3 size: 13 residues. The junction had 1 base not matched to a gene; V was cut back by 6 bases and J by 4 bases. CDR1 is DFQATT, CDR2 SNEGSKA, per germline (reference sequence).

The V and J genes are TRBV7-2 and TRBJ1-3; the D is unclear. The CDR3 is made up of 16 amino acids. Germline loops: CDR1 SGHTA, CDR2 FQGNSA. Between the trimmed V and J ends, which lost 5 bases and 0 bases, there was a span of 14 bases. In nucleotides, the CDR3 is TGTGCCAGCAGCCCGCAAGTCGGCAGCTCTGGAAACACCATATATTTT. This encodes CASSPQVGSSGNTIYF.

A few counts support this clonotype. The CDR3 region is CASSQEGGGEQFF. CDR3 nucleotides: TGTGCCAGCAGCCAAGAAGGAGGTGGTGAGCAGTTCTTC. The rearrangement joins TRBV3-1 to TRBJ2-1; a possible D gene is TRBD2 (5 bases). V gave up 0 bases and J gave up 9 bases, with 9 bases separating them. The CDR3 length is 13 residues. Per germline, CDR1 LGHDT and CDR2 YNNKEL (reference sequence).

There are a few counts of this clonotype. This chain uses TRBV4-1 with TRBJ1-4; 7 nucleotides agree with TRBD1. J gave up 7 bases and V 4 bases, and 12 bases lay outside the gene matches. The CDR3 spans 16 residues. Looked up from germline, CDR1 is MGHRA and CDR2 is YSYEKL. The CDR3 DNA sequence: TGCGCCAGCAGCCCGGGACAGTCTAATAGGGGTGAAAAACTGTTTTTT. Amino acid sequence: CASSPGQSNRGEKLFF.

The chain has TRBV5-1 and TRBJ1-6; tentatively, D is TRBD1 (6 bases). Trimming pared 5 bases from V and 7 bases from J, leaving 13 bases between. In germline, CDR1 is SGHRS, CDR2 YFSETQ. The CDR3 is made up of 14 amino acids. In DNA form, the CDR3 reads TGCGCCAGCAGGGGGGCAGGAGAGAATTCACCCCTCCACTTT. Protein product: CASRGAGENSPLHF. The full variable domain, completed using reference TRBV5-1 and TRBJ1-6, is KAGVTQTPRYLIKTRGQQVTLSCSPISGHRSVSWYQQTPGQGLQFLFEYFSETQRNKGNFPGRFSGRQFSNSRSEMNVSTLELGDSALYLCASRGAGENSPLHFGNGTRLTVT.